These T cell receptor beta chains were read from a single sample in a study of CD8+ T cells in alopecia areata. The table came from immunoSEQ multiplex PCR; TCRdb's copy has only in-frame clones and leaves some out. This sample has more than 85,000 clones, with around 55% found just once. The material was CD8+ T cells sorted from blood, obtained at week 4, from a patient treated with tofacitinib. Every receptor here comes from a human donor with alopecia areata. Both conserved end residues are part of each CDR3.

v_call: TRBV30
cdr3_aa: CAWSVLQGGEQYF

v_call: TRBV29-1
cdr3_aa: CSVEDRRTPTYEQYF

v_call: TRBV5-1
cdr3_aa: CASSSLTRDNEQFF

v_call: TRBV5-4
cdr3_aa: CASSQGVLVWGNTGELFF

v_call: TRBV20-1
cdr3_aa: CSARSGVGQYF

v_call: TRBV7-9
cdr3_aa: CASSLALGGTNEQFF

v_call: TRBV7-9
cdr3_aa: CASSLETIGQETQYF

v_call: TRBV29-1
cdr3_aa: CSVEDLAKNIQYF

v_call: TRBV2
cdr3_aa: CASSDGRMNTEAFF

v_call: TRBV30
cdr3_aa: CAWSVLGPAGEQYF

v_call: TRBV5-1
cdr3_aa: CASSFRGSNTEAFF

v_call: TRBV27
cdr3_aa: CASSSRVDSADRSGANVLTF

v_call: TRBV6-6
cdr3_aa: CASSYFSGGGQETQYF

v_call: TRBV9
cdr3_aa: CASSVGSGNTIYF

v_call: TRBV19
cdr3_aa: CASSIVPGDTQYF

v_call: TRBV29-1
cdr3_aa: CSVEDQRDEETQYF

v_call: TRBV13
cdr3_aa: CASSSQGSREYGYTF

v_call: TRBV9
cdr3_aa: CASSVGGQETQYF

v_call: TRBV27
cdr3_aa: CASAPAGGNQPQHF

v_call: TRBV9
cdr3_aa: CASSLRGSGDDEQYF

v_call: TRBV25-1
cdr3_aa: CASRSYRGPNTEAFF

v_call: TRBV27
cdr3_aa: CASSLIRTGSPYEQYF

v_call: TRBV4-1
cdr3_aa: CASSPADRVGGNEQFF

v_call: TRBV4-3
cdr3_aa: CASSQDYRAGTDTQYF

v_call: TRBV9
cdr3_aa: CASSVGGTGFSYEQYF

v_call: TRBV19
cdr3_aa: CASSIGLTEAFF

v_call: TRBV18
cdr3_aa: CASSPPRETQYF

v_call: TRBV15
cdr3_aa: CATSRDSQQETQYF

v_call: TRBV5-1
cdr3_aa: CASSFRRTGGSDTQYF

v_call: TRBV4-1
cdr3_aa: CASSRDTGELFF

v_call: TRBV9
cdr3_aa: CASSVFAGADQFF

v_call: TRBV5-4
cdr3_aa: CASSPVPGRYGYTF

v_call: TRBV6-5
cdr3_aa: CASSYLDTGELFF

v_call: TRBV29-1
cdr3_aa: CSVEGTGLSYNEQFF

v_call: TRBV4-1
cdr3_aa: CASSQDTGANVLTF

v_call: TRBV9
cdr3_aa: CASSVGLYLTEDGYTF

v_call: TRBV30
cdr3_aa: CAWSVGTSPYTDTQYF